This T cell receptor beta chain is drawn from a study of vaccination and CD4 T cells after COVID-19. CD4+ T cells that had been cultured provided DNA sequenced with the Oncomine TCR Beta short-read assay. TCRdb itself ran the PCR reads through MiXCR, one entry per CDR3 protein. Of approximately 6,400 distinct CDR3 sequences in the sample, roughly three quarters were seen once. On this clonotype itself: Its antigen is not identified.

Treatment given: roughly 11-day PBMC culture with coronavirus spike peptide pools or control peptides (ViraFEST assay). TCRs were sequenced by ViraFEST after antigen-specific T cells had been expanded with peptide pools. Germline V lookup: CDR1 SGHAT, CDR2 FQNNGV. V lost 1 base, J lost 10 bases, and 8 bases stayed unmatched. The length of the CDR3 is 15 residues. This chain joins TRBV11-2 and TRBJ1-1, with 11 bases fitting TRBD1. Sequences were obtained from CD4+ T cells from blood, cultured in vitro. This receptor was obtained from a human donor who had recovered from COVID-19. The CDR3 region has the DNA TGTGCCAGCAGCTTAGGTGGGACAGGGGGATCGGGAGCTTTCTTT. Protein: CASSLGGTGGSGAFF.